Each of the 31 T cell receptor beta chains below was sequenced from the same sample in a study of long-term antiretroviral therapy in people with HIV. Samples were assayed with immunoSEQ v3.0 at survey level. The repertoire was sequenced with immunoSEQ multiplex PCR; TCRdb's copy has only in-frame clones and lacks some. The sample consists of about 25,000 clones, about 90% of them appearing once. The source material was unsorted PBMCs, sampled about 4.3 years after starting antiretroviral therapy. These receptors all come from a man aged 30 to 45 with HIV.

For the CDR3, the DNA is TGCAGTGCCAAGTGGGGCCATGAGCAGTTCTTC. Translation gives CSAKWGHEQFF. This chain joins TRBV20-1 and TRBJ2-1; weak D call: TRBD1 (5 bases). V was pared by 6 bases and J by 8 bases, with 11 bases between. This CDR3 is 11 amino acids long. Germline V gives CDR1 DFQATT, CDR2 SNEGSKA (reference sequence).

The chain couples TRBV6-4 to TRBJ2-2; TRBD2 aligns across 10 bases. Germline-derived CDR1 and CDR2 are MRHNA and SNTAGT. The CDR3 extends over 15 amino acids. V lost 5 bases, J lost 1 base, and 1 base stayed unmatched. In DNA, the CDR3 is TGTGCCAGCAGTCCTAGCGGGGGGAACACCGGGGAGCTGTTTTTT. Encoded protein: CASSPSGGNTGELFF.

This chain's CDR3 is CASSTAKNIQYF. The CDR3 DNA follows: TGTGCCAGCAGCACAGCCAAAAACATTCAGTACTTC. The chain links TRBV7-8 to TRBJ2-4; D not certain. The germline CDR1 and CDR2 sequences are SGHVS and FQNEAQ. The CDR3 has 12 amino acids. V shed 5 bases and J shed 0 bases, with 2 bases lying between them.

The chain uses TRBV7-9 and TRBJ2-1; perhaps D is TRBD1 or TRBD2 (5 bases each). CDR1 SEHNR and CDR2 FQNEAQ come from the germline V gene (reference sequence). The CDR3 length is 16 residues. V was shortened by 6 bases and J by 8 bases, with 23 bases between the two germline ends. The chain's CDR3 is CASRSRGVRLGDEQFF. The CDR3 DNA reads TGTGCCAGCAGATCGAGAGGGGTCAGGCTGGGCGATGAGCAGTTCTTC. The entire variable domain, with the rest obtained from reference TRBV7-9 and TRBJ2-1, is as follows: DTGVSQNPRHKITKRGQNVTFRCDPISEHNRLYWYRQTLGQGPEFLTYFQNEAQLEKSRLLSDRFSAERPKGSFSTLEIQRTEQGDSAMYLCASRSRGVRLGDEQFFGPGTRLTVL.

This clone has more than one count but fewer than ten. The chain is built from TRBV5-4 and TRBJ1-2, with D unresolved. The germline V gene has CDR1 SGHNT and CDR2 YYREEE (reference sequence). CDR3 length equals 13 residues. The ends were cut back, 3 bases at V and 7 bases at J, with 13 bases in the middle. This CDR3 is CASSSDGLPGYTF. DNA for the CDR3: TGTGCCAGCAGCTCGGACGGACTCCCTGGCTACACCTTC.

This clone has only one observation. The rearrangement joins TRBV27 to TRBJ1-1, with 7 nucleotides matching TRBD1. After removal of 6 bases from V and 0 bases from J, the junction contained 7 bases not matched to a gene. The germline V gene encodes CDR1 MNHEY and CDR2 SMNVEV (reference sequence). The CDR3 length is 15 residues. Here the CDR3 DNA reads TGTGCCAGCAGCACCGGGACAGTCATGAACACTGAAGCTTTCTTT. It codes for CASSTGTVMNTEAFF.

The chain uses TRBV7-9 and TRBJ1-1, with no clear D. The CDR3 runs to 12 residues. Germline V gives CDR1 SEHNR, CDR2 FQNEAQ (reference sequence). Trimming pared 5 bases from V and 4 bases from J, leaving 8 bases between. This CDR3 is CASSLGLTEAFF. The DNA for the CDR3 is TGTGCCAGCAGCCTAGGACTCACTGAAGCTTTCTTT.

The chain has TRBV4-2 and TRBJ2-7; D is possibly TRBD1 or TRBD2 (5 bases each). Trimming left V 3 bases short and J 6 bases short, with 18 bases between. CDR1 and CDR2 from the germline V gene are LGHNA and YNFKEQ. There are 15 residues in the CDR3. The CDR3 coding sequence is TGTGCCAGCAGCCAGAAGGGTTGGGGGATCCGCGAGCAGTACTTC. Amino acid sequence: CASSQKGWGIREQYF.

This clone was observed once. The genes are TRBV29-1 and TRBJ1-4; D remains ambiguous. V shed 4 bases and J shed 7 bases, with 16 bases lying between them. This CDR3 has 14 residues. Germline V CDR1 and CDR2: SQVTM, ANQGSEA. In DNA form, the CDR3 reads TGCAGCGTTGGTGGTTTGGAAGTCGGTGAAAAACTGTTTTTT. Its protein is CSVGGLEVGEKLFF.

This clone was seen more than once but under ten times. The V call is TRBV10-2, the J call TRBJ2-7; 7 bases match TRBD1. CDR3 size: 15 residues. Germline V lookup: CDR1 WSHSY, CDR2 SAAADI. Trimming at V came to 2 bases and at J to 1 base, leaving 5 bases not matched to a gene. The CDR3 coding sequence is TGCGCCAGCAGTGAGGTTCCGGGACAGTCCTACGAGCAGTACTTC. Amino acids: CASSEVPGQSYEQYF.

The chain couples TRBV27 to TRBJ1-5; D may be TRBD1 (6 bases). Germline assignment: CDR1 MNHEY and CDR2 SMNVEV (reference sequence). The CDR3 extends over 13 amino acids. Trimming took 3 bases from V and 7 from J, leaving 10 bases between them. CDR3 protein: CASSLTGWQPQHF. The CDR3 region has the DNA TGTGCCAGCAGTTTGACAGGTTGGCAGCCCCAGCATTTT.

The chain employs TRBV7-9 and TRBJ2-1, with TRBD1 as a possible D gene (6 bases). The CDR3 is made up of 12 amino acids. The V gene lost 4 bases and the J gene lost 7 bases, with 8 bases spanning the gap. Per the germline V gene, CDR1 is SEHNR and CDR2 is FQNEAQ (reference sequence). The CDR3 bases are TGTGCCAGCAGCTCGCAGGGGAATGAGCAGTTCTTC. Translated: CASSSQGNEQFF.

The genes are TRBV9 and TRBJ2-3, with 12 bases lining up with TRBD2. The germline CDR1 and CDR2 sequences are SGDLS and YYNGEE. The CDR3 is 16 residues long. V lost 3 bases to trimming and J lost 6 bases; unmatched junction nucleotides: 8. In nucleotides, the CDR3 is TGTGCCAGCAGCGATCGACTAGCGGGAGTAGAGGATACGCAGTATTTT. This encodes CASSDRLAGVEDTQYF.

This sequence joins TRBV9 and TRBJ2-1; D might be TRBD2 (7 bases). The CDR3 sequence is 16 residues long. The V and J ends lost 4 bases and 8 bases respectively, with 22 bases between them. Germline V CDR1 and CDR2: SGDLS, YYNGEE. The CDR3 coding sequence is TGTGCCAGCAGCCCCACACTTGGGGGGGCTGGGTATGAGCAGTTCTTC. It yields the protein CASSPTLGGAGYEQFF.

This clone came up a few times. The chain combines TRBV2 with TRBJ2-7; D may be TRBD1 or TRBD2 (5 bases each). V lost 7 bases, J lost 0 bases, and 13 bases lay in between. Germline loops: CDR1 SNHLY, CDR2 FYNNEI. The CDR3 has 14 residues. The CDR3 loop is CASTQGTTSYEQYF. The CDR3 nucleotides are TGTGCCAGCACACAAGGGACGACCTCCTACGAGCAGTACTTC.

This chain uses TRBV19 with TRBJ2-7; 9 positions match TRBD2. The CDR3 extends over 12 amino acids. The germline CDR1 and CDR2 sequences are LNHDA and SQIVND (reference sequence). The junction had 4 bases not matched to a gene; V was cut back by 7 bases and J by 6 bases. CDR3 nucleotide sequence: TGTGCCAGTACGGGACTAGCTGCCGAGCAGTACTTC. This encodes CASTGLAAEQYF.

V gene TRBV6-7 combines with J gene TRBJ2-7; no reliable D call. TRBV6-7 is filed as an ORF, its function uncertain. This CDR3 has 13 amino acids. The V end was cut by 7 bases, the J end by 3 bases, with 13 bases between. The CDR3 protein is CASTPRHLYEQYF. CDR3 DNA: TGTGCCAGCACCCCGCGGCACCTCTACGAGCAGTACTTC.

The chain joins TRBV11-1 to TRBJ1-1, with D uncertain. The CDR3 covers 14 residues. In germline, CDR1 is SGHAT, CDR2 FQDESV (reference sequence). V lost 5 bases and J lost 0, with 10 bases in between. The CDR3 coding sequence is TGTGCCAGCAGCCTCATCGGGTTGAACACTGAAGCTTTCTTT. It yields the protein CASSLIGLNTEAFF.

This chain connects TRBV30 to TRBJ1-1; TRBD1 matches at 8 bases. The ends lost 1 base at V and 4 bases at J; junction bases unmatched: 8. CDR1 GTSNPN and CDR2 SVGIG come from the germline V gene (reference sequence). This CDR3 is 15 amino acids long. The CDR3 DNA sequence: TGTGCCTGGAGTGAGCCTTGGGACAGGCCCACTGAAGCTTTCTTT. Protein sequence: CAWSEPWDRPTEAFF.

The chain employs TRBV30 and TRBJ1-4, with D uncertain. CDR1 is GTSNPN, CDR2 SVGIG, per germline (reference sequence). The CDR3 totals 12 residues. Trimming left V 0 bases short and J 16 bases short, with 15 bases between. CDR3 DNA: TGTGCCTGGAGTGTAGGAAGGTATCACCCGTTTTTT. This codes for CAWSVGRYHPFF.

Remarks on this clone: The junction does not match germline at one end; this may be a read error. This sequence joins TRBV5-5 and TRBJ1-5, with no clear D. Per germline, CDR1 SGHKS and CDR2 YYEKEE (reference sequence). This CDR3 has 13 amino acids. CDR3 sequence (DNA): TGTGCCAGCAGTTTGGGTAGCAATCAGCCCCAGCATTTT. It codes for CASSLGSNQPQHF.

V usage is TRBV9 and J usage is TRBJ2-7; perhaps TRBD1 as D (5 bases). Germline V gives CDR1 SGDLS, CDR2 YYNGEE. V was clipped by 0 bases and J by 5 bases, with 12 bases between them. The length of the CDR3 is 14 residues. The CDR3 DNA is TGTGCCAGCAGCGTAGATCAGGGCCGGGACGAGCAGTACTTC. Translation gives CASSVDQGRDEQYF.

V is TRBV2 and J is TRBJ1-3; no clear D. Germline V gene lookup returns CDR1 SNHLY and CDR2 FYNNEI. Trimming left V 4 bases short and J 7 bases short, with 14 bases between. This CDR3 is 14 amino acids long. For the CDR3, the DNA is TGTGCCAGCAGTGTGAGGCTTGGGAGTAACACCATATATTTT. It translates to CASSVRLGSNTIYF.

CDR3 sequence: CASSPGTAGANVLTF. CDR3 nucleotides: TGTGCCAGCAGCCCGGGGACCGCTGGGGCCAACGTCCTGACTTTC. The chain recombines TRBV11-2 with TRBJ2-6; tentatively, D is TRBD1 or TRBD2 (5 bases each). Deletions cut 5 bases from V and 2 bases from J, with 10 bases between. Looked up from germline, CDR1 is SGHAT and CDR2 is FQNNGV. The CDR3 has 15 residues.

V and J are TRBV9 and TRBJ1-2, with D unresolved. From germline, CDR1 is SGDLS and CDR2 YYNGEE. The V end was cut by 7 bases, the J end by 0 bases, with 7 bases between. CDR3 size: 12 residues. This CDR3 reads CASSRSNYGYTF. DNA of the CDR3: TGTGCCAGCTCCAGGTCTAACTATGGCTACACCTTC.

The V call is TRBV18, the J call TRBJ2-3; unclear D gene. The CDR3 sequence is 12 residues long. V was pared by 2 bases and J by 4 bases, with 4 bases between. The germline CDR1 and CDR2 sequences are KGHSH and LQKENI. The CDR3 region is CASSPLPDTQYF. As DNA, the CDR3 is TGTGCCAGCTCACCATTACCAGATACGCAGTATTTT.

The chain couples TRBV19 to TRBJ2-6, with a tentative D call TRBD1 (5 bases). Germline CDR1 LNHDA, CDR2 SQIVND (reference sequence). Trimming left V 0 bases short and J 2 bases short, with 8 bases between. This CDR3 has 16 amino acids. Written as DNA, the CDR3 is TGTGCCAGTAGTATAGAAGTAGGGGCTGGGGCCAACGTCCTGACTTTC. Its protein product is CASSIEVGAGANVLTF.

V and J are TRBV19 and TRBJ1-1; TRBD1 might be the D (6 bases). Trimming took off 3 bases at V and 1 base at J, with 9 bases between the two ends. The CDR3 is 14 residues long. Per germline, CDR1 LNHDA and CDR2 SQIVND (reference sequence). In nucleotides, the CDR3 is TGTGCCAGTAGTATTGGGGGACAGAACACTGAAGCTTTCTTT. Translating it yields CASSIGGQNTEAFF.

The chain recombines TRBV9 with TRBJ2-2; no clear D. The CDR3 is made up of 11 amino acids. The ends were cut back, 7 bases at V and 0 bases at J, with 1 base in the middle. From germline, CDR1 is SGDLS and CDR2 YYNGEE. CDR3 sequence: CASSNTGELFF. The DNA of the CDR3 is TGTGCCAGCTCGAACACCGGGGAGCTGTTTTTT.

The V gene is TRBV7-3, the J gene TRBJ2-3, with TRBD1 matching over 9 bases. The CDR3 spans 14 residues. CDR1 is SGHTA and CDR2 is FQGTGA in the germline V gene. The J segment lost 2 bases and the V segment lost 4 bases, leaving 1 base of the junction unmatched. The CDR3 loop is CASSWDRVTDTQYF. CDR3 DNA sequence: TGTGCCAGCAGCTGGGACAGGGTCACAGATACGCAGTATTTT.

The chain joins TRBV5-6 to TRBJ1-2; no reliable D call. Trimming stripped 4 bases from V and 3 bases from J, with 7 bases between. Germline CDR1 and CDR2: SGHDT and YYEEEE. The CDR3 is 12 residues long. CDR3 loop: CASSISHYGYTF. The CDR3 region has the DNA TGTGCCAGCAGCATCTCCCACTATGGCTACACCTTC.